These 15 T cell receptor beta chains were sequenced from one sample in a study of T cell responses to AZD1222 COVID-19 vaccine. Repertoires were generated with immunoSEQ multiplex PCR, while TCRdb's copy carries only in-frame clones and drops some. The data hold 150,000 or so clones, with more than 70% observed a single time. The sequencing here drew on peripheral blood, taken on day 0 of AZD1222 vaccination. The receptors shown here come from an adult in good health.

CDR3 coding DNA: TGTGCCAGTAGTATCATGGGGGCAATTGGCTACACCTTC. Translating it yields CASSIMGAIGYTF. The chain joins TRBV19 to TRBJ1-2, with D perhaps TRBD1 (6 bases). This CDR3 region has 13 residues. The germline V gene encodes CDR1 LNHDA and CDR2 SQIVND (reference sequence). Trimming removed 3 bases from V and 7 bases from J, with 12 bases in between. The full variable domain, its missing parts supplied by reference TRBV19 and TRBJ1-2, is DGGITQSPKYLFRKEGQNVTLSCEQNLNHDAMYWYRQDPGQGLRLIYYSQIVNDFQKGDIAEGYSVSREKKESFPLTVTSAQKNPTAFYLCASSIMGAIGYTFGSGTRLTVV.

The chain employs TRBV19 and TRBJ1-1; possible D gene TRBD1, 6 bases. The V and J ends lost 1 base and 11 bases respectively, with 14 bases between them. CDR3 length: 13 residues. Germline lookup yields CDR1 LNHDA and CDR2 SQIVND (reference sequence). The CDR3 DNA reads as TGTGCCAGTAGTATAGGTACAGGGCAGCGCGCTTTCTTT. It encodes CASSIGTGQRAFF.

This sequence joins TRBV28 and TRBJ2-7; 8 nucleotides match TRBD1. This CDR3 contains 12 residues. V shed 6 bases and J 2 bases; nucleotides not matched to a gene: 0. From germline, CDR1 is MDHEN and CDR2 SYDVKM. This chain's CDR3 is CASRQGAYEQYF. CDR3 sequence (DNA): TGTGCCAGCAGACAGGGGGCCTACGAGCAGTACTTC.

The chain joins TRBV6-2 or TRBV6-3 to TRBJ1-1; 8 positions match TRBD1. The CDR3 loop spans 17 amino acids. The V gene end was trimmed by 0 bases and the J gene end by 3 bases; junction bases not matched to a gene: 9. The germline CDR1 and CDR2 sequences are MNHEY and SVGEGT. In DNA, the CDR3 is TGTGCCAGCAGTTACTCATCTTGGACAGGGCGACACACTGAAGCTTTCTTT. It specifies CASSYSSWTGRHTEAFF.

CDR3 in DNA: TGTGCCAGCAGTACCTGGACAGGTTACAATGAGCAGTTCTTC. Its protein is CASSTWTGYNEQFF. The V call is TRBV6-2 or TRBV6-3, the J call TRBJ2-1, with 7 bases identical to TRBD1. CDR1 and CDR2 (germline): MNHEY, SVGEGT. The length of the CDR3 is 14 residues. V shed 5 bases, J shed 4 bases, and the junction held 5 bases outside the gene matches.

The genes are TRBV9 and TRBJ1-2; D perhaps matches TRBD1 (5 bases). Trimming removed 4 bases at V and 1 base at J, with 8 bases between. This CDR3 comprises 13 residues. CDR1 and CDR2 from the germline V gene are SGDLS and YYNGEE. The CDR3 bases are TGTGCCAGCAGCCTAAGGGGTAACTATGGCTACACCTTC. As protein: CASSLRGNYGYTF.

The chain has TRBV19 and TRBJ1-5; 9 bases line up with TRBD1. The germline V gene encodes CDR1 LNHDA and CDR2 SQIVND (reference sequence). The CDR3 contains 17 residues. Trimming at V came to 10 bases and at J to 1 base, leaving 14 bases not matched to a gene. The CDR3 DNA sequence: TGTGCCACCACCAGCGGGACAGGGATAACGAGCAATCAGCCCCAGCATTTT. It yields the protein CATTSGTGITSNQPQHF.

The CDR3 DNA sequence: TGTGCCAGCAGCAAAAGTCGGGACAAAAGCTCCTACAATGAGCAGTTCTTC. Amino acid sequence: CASSKSRDKSSYNEQFF. V is TRBV21-1 and J is TRBJ2-1; the table's D call, TRBD1, has no DNA check behind it. TRBV21-1 is labeled a pseudogene. The CDR3 totals 17 residues.

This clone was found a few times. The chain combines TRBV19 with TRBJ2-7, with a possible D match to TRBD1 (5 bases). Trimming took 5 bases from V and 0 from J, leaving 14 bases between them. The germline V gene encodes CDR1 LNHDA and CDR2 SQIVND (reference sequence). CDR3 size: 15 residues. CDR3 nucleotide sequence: TGTGCCAGTAGTTCCATCCCAGACAGCTCCTACGAGCAGTACTTC. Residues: CASSSIPDSSYEQYF.

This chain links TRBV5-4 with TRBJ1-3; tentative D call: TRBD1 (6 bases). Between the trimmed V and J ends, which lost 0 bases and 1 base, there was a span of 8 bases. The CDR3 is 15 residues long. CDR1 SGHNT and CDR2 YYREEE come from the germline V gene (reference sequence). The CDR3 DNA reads TGTGCCAGCAGCTTGGCCCAGGGGTCTGGAAACACCATATATTTT. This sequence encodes CASSLAQGSGNTIYF.

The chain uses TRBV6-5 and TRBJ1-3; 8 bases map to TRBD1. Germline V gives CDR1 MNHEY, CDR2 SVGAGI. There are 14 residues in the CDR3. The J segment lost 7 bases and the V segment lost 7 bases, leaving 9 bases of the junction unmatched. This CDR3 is CASNKGSGGNTIYF. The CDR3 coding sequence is TGTGCCAGCAACAAGGGGTCAGGGGGCAACACCATATATTTT.

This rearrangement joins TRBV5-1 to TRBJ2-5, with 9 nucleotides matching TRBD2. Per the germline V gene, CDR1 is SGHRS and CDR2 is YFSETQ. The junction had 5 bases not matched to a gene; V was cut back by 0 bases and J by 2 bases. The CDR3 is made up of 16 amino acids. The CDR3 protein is CASSLGTSDLQETQYF. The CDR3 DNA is TGCGCCAGCAGCTTGGGGACTAGCGACCTTCAAGAGACCCAGTACTTC. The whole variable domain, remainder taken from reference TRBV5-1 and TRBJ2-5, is KAGVTQTPRYLIKTRGQQVTLSCSPISGHRSVSWYQQTPGQGLQFLFEYFSETQRNKGNFPGRFSGRQFSNSRSEMNVSTLELGDSALYLCASSLGTSDLQETQYFGPGTRLLVL.

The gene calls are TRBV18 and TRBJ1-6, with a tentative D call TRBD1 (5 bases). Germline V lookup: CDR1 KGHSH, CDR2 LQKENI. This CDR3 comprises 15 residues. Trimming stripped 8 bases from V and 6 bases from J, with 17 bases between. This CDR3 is CASAVPMGRNSPLHF. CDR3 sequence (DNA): TGTGCCAGCGCAGTTCCAATGGGGCGTAATTCACCCCTCCACTTT.

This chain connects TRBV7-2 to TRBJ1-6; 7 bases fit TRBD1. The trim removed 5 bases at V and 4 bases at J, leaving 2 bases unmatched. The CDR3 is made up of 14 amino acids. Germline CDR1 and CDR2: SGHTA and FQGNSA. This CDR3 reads CASSPQGYNSPLHF. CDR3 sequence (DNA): TGTGCCAGCAGCCCACAGGGGTATAATTCACCCCTCCACTTT.

CDR3 in amino acids: CASSYSTPTVSGANVLTF. The CDR3 DNA reads as TGTGCCAGCAGTTACTCGACCCCGACAGTCTCTGGGGCCAACGTCCTGACTTTC. This chain connects TRBV6-2 or TRBV6-3 to TRBJ2-6, with D tentatively TRBD1 (5 bases). CDR3 length equals 18 residues. CDR1 and CDR2 from the germline V gene are MNHEY and SVGEGT. Trimming cost V 0 bases and J 0 bases, with 12 bases left between them.